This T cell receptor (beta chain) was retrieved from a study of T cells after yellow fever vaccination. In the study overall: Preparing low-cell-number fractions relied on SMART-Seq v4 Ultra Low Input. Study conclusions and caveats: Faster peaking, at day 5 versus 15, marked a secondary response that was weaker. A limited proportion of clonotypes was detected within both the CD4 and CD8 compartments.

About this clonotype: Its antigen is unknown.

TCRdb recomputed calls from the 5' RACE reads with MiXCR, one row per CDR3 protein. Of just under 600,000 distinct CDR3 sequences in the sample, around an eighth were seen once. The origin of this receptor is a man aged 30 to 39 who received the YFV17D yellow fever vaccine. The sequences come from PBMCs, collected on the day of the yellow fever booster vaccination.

The CDR3 spells CASSLSPGSREQYF. In nucleotides, the CDR3 is TGTGCCAGCAGTTTGTCCCCCGGGAGTAGGGAGCAGTACTTC. This chain links TRBV28 with TRBJ2-7; D is possibly TRBD2 (6 bases). The CDR3 covers 14 residues. Trimming shortened V by 3 bases and J by 7 bases, and 16 bases separated the two germline ends. The germline V gene encodes CDR1 MDHEN and CDR2 SYDVKM.